A selection of T cell receptor beta chains follows, all from one sample in a study of T cells in Graves' hyperthyroidism and ophthalmopathy. TCRdb passed the multiplex PCR reads through MiXCR, listing each CDR3 protein once. In the table there are 650,000 to 800,000 distinct CDR3 sequences, 45% of which are singletons. The specimen sequenced was peripheral blood or thyroid tissue (not recorded which). These receptors originate from an adult man with Graves' disease, either hyperthyroidism or ophthalmopathy (not recorded which). The CDR3 runs from the conserved cysteine through the conserved F or W. Each record gives: CDR3 DNA, CDR3 protein, J gene, D gene, clone size, V gene. D genes are given only for firm matches. Only part of the rows carry a size: once, few, many, or a class if the clone is expanded.

TGTGCCAGCAGCTTAACTTCTGCAGGCCGGGAGACCCAGTACTTC | CASSLTSAGRETQYF | TRBJ2-5 | NA | NA | TRBV7-8
TGTGCCACCAGCACGGTCACTAACACCGGGGAGCTGTTTTTT | CATSTVTNTGELFF | TRBJ2-2 | NA | many | TRBV15
TGTGCCACCAGTGATTTAGAATTGGGGCTATGGACCCAGTACTTC | CATSDLELGLWTQYF | TRBJ2-5 | NA | many | TRBV24-1
TGCAGTGCCCTCGGACGAAGCTCCTACGAGCAGTACTTC | CSALGRSSYEQYF | TRBJ2-7 | NA | NA | TRBV20-1
TGTGCCAGCAGCTTCCGGGACAGGGGAAGAGGCTACACCTTC | CASSFRDRGRGYTF | TRBJ1-2 | TRBD1 | NA | TRBV7-9
TGTGCCAGCAGCCTCAGGACAGGGATTCCCGCTAATGAAAAACTGTTTTTT | CASSLRTGIPANEKLFF | TRBJ1-4 | TRBD1 | NA | TRBV14
TGTGCCAGTAGTATTAGGGCGAGCAATCAGCCCCAGCATTTT | CASSIRASNQPQHF | TRBJ1-5 | NA | few | TRBV19
TGTGCCAGCAGCTTAGGAATAGCGGGGACCTACGAGCAGTACTTC | CASSLGIAGTYEQYF | TRBJ2-7 | TRBD2 | few | TRBV7-8
TGTGCCAGCAGCGTTGCCGCCGGGACAGGGGTCGAGCAGTACTTC | CASSVAAGTGVEQYF | TRBJ2-7 | TRBD1 | NA | TRBV7-3
TGCGCCAGCAGCTTGCGGGCAGGGGTCGGTAATTCACCCCTCCACTTT | CASSLRAGVGNSPLHF | TRBJ1-6 | NA | many | TRBV5-1
TGTGCCAGCAGCCAAGACGGGAGGGGCGGCGGTAGCCAAGAGACCCAGTACTTC | CASSQDGRGGGSQETQYF | TRBJ2-5 | TRBD2 | NA | TRBV4-2
TGTGCCAGCAGTCTAGGGACAGCAAAGCCCCAGCATTTT | CASSLGTAKPQHF | TRBJ1-5 | TRBD1 | NA | TRBV6-6
TGTGCCAGCAGCTTGCCAGGGCTTACCTACGAGCAGTACTTC | CASSLPGLTYEQYF | TRBJ2-7 | NA | NA | TRBV7-8
TGTGCCACCAGCAGAGATGAGGGATTCGAGCAGTACTTC | CATSRDEGFEQYF | TRBJ2-7 | NA | NA | TRBV15